The entry below describes one T cell receptor (beta chain). The data belong to a study of blood T cell repertoires in COVID-19. On the study more broadly: COVID-19 samples collected from the United States, Italy and Spain covered acute and convalescent phases. Sources were T cells, B-cell-depleted T cells, or PBMCs; the material itself was cDNA or gDNA.

CDR3 length equals 18 residues. V shed 5 bases, J shed 5 bases, and the junction held 17 bases outside the gene matches. From germline, CDR1 is SEHNR and CDR2 FQNEAQ (reference sequence). As originally analysed: Counts of nucleated cells, estimated from reference gene primer amplification, were obtained. Sequencing used immunoSEQ multiplex PCR; TCRdb keeps in-frame clones, though not all of them. The V and J calls and clone size were taken over from that table, and D and trimming were inferred from the DNA. Among just over 20,000 clones listed, about 86% were seen once. The sequence was obtained from a human donor in a cohort sampled during active COVID-19. Sequenced sample: peripheral blood. The chain is built from TRBV7-9 and TRBJ2-5; TRBD1 matches at 10 bases. CDR3 protein: CASSQERTGTGDAETQYF. CDR3 sequence (DNA): TGTGCCAGCAGCCAAGAACGGACCGGGACAGGGGACGCGGAGACCCAGTACTTC.